This T cell receptor beta chain was obtained from a study of T cell responses to AZD1222 COVID-19 vaccine. Background on the study: Some second doses came at about 4 weeks and others at about 12 weeks; these were pooled.

Trimming at V came to 5 bases and at J to 5 bases, leaving 13 bases not matched to a gene. The CDR3 has 17 residues. Per germline, CDR1 MNHEY and CDR2 SMNVEV (reference sequence). Broader study findings: The CD4 TCRs associated with vaccination extended across spike and predominated at 160-218 and 743-854.

Sequenced by immunoSEQ multiplex PCR; TCRdb stores in-frame clones only, minus some. This table has 100,000 to 150,000 clones, 70% to 90% appearing once. A word on this clone: Antigen: not known.

The specimen comprised peripheral blood, sampled on day 0 of AZD1222 vaccination. The V gene is TRBV27, the J gene TRBJ2-7, with 12 bases lining up with TRBD2. The TCR was taken from an adult in good health. In nucleotides, the CDR3 is TGTGCCAGCAGTATTCCTAGCGGGGGGGGACCAAGGGACGAGCAGTACTTC. Its translation is CASSIPSGGGPRDEQYF.